This entry lists 26 T cell receptor beta chains sequenced from one sample in a study of sequential checkpoint blockade in melanoma. The method was immunoSEQ multiplex PCR; TCRdb's version includes in-frame clones alone and lacks a portion of them. The table includes about 4,900 clones, about a third detected once. Treatment: randomized to nivolumab then ipilimumab (arm A) or the reverse (arm B). The input for sequencing was tumor tissue (inferred from file names), taken from a patient given nivolumab and ipilimumab in sequence. These receptors came from a human donor with melanoma.

The chain links TRBV11-3 to TRBJ2-1; D might be TRBD2 (6 bases). With 3 bases removed from V and 8 bases from J, the gap between germline ends came to 14 bases. This CDR3 region has 14 residues. Looked up from germline, CDR1 is SGHNT and CDR2 is YENEEA. CDR3 region: CASSLGGTIHEQFF. For the CDR3, the DNA is TGTGCCAGCAGCTTGGGGGGTACCATCCATGAGCAGTTCTTC.

This clone has just a few counts. The rearrangement joins TRBV28 to TRBJ2-3, with a weak D call TRBD1 (6 bases). The germline V gene encodes CDR1 MDHEN and CDR2 SYDVKM. The CDR3 has 17 amino acids. V lost 7 bases and J lost 4, with 24 bases in between. Written as DNA, the CDR3 is TGTGCCAGCAACCCTAATCCGAGGAACAGGGAAGCAGATACGCAGTATTTT. This translates into CASNPNPRNREADTQYF.

Only a few counts were recorded for this clone. This chain joins TRBV11-3 and TRBJ1-1; D is unresolved. CDR1 is SGHNT and CDR2 is YENEEA in the germline V gene. V was pared by 5 bases and J by 1 base, with 14 bases between. The CDR3 runs 15 residues. In DNA form, the CDR3 reads TGTGCCAGCAGCCCCTTGAGGGTATCGAACACTGAAGCTTTCTTT. This codes for CASSPLRVSNTEAFF.

In this sample, this clone turned up a few times. This chain uses TRBV11-3 with TRBJ1-1; tentatively, D is TRBD1 (5 bases). The germline V gene has CDR1 SGHNT and CDR2 YENEEA. With 5 bases removed from V and 1 base from J, the gap between germline ends came to 11 bases. The CDR3 loop spans 14 amino acids. CDR3 nucleotides: TGTGCCAGCAGCCCCGGGGCCCAGAACACTGAAGCTTTCTTT. It translates to CASSPGAQNTEAFF.

V usage is TRBV6-8 and J usage is TRBJ2-7; 8 bases align to TRBD2. Germline V lookup: CDR1 MNHGY, CDR2 SAAAGT. This CDR3 region has 15 residues. With 7 bases clipped from V and 0 bases from J, the junction kept 8 bases outside the gene matches. The CDR3 DNA reads as TGTGCCAGCAAGAATGCGGGGGGCAACTCCTACGAGCAGTACTTC. This encodes CASKNAGGNSYEQYF.

V usage is TRBV9 and J usage is TRBJ2-3; 10 positions agree with TRBD2. CDR1 SGDLS and CDR2 YYNGEE come from the germline V gene. V was pared by 0 bases and J by 4 bases, with 8 bases of the junction left unmatched. This CDR3 region has 17 residues. In DNA form, the CDR3 reads TGTGCCAGCAGCGTAGTCCCGAGCGGGAGGGGAGCAGATACGCAGTATTTT. Translated, it gives CASSVVPSGRGADTQYF.

The CDR3 region has the DNA TGCGCCAGCAGCTTGGGACAGACAAAATCCACTGAAGCTTTCTTT. It is translated as CASSLGQTKSTEAFF. The chain is built from TRBV5-1 and TRBJ1-1, with a tentative D call TRBD1 (5 bases). The CDR3 sequence is 15 residues long. V was cut by 0 bases and J by 4 bases, with 13 bases left in between. Germline V gene data show CDR1 as SGHRS and CDR2 as YFSETQ.

This chain connects TRBV29-1 to TRBJ1-1; D unclear. Deletions cut 1 base from V and 0 bases from J, with 9 bases between. The CDR3 has 14 amino acids. Germline V lookup: CDR1 SQVTM, CDR2 ANQGSEA. The CDR3 is CSVEGRLMNTEAFF. The CDR3 bases are TGCAGCGTTGAAGGTCGGCTAATGAACACTGAAGCTTTCTTT.

V is TRBV28 and J is TRBJ2-7; possible D gene TRBD1, 6 bases. The CDR3 covers 13 residues. Germline CDR1 reads MDHEN; CDR2 reads SYDVKM. V lost 10 bases, J lost 2 bases, and 15 bases lay in between. This CDR3 reads CATMRTDPYEQYF. The CDR3 coding sequence is TGTGCCACTATGAGGACAGATCCCTACGAGCAGTACTTC. Supplemented by reference TRBV28 and TRBJ2-7, the full variable domain reads DVKVTQSSRYLVKRTGEKVFLECVQDMDHENMFWYRQDPGLGLRLIYFSYDVKMKEKGDIPEGYSVSREKKERFSLILESASTNQTSMYLCATMRTDPYEQYFGPGTRLTVT.

CDR3 DNA sequence: TGTGCCAGCAGCCAAGGCTCAGGGGCTCAGCATTTT. Its protein is CASSQGSGAQHF. The V and J genes are TRBV14 and TRBJ1-5, with a tentative D call TRBD1 (6 bases). The length of the CDR3 is 12 residues. Germline CDR1 reads SGHDN; CDR2 reads FVKESK. The germline V and J ends were trimmed by 1 base and 13 bases, with 11 bases remaining between them.

The CDR3 coding sequence is TGTGCCTGGAGTGGACAGGGGGTGAACACTGAAGCTTTCTTT. As protein: CAWSGQGVNTEAFF. The chain couples TRBV30 to TRBJ1-1; 9 positions match TRBD1. The J segment lost 0 bases and the V segment lost 1 base, leaving 0 bases of the junction unmatched. CDR3 length: 14 amino acids. Germline V gene lookup returns CDR1 GTSNPN and CDR2 SVGIG (reference sequence).

By frequency in the sample, this clone is hyperexpanded (1% or more). The chain couples TRBV11-3 to TRBJ1-3, with unresolved D. In germline, CDR1 is SGHNT, CDR2 YENEEA. The CDR3 runs to 14 residues. The V and J ends lost 3 bases and 7 bases respectively, with 13 bases between them. CDR3 sequence: CASSLVDSLNTIYF. In DNA, the CDR3 is TGTGCCAGCAGCTTGGTGGACTCCTTGAACACCATATATTTT. Full variable domain (outside the CDR3, taken from reference TRBV11-3 and TRBJ1-3): EAGVVQSPRYKIIEKKQPVAFWCNPISGHNTLYWYLQNLGQGPELLIRYENEEAVDDSQLPKDRFSAERLKGVDSTLKIQPAELGDSAVYLCASSLVDSLNTIYFGEGSWLTVV.

This clone is medium-sized (0.01 to 0.1%) in the sample. This CDR3 reads CASSYSFQSNQPQHF. CDR3 DNA sequence: TGTGCCAGCAGTTACAGTTTCCAGAGCAATCAGCCCCAGCATTTT. This rearrangement joins TRBV6-8 to TRBJ1-5, with D unclear. Germline V CDR1 and CDR2: MNHGY, SAAAGT. The CDR3 sequence is 15 residues long. Trimming cost V 2 bases and J 1 base, with 9 bases left between them.

This clone is large (0.1 to 1%) in the sample. The V and J genes are TRBV4-1 and TRBJ1-5; 10 nucleotides align to TRBD1. Trimming removed 3 bases from V and 4 bases from J; junction bases left unmatched: 3. This CDR3 is 15 amino acids long. The germline V gene has CDR1 MGHRA and CDR2 YSYEKL. CDR3 region: CASSQEDRGNQPQHF. CDR3 nucleotide sequence: TGCGCCAGCAGCCAGGAGGACAGGGGGAATCAGCCCCAGCATTTT.

This clone has only one observation. The chain combines TRBV5-1 with TRBJ1-1; TRBD1 aligns across 11 bases. The CDR3 consists of 16 residues. With 2 bases clipped from V and 5 bases from J, the junction kept 8 bases outside the gene matches. Germline V gene sequence: CDR1 SGHRS, CDR2 YFSETQ. This CDR3 reads CASSFGQGARLTEAFF. CDR3 in DNA: TGCGCCAGCAGCTTCGGACAGGGGGCGAGGTTGACTGAAGCTTTCTTT.

Within the sample, this clone is large. This chain links TRBV28 with TRBJ2-7; D is possibly TRBD1 or TRBD2 (5 bases each). Trimming took off 4 bases at V and 2 bases at J, with 18 bases between the two ends. Germline CDR1 MDHEN, CDR2 SYDVKM. This CDR3 has 16 residues. CDR3 sequence reads: CASSYDYRKLPYEQYF. The CDR3 DNA reads as TGTGCCAGCAGTTACGACTACAGGAAACTTCCCTACGAGCAGTACTTC.

The rearrangement uses TRBV6-8 and TRBJ2-1; tentative D call: TRBD2 (6 bases). Per the germline V gene, CDR1 is MNHGY and CDR2 is SAAAGT. Trimming removed 7 bases from V and 1 base from J, with 17 bases in between. CDR3 length: 16 amino acids. As DNA, the CDR3 is TGTGCCAGCACCCCCCACGGGGGAGTGTCCTACAATGAGCAGTTCTTC. Residues: CASTPHGGVSYNEQFF.

CDR3 amino acids: CASSPTGTSGIYEQFF. The CDR3 coding sequence is TGTGCCAGCAGCCCGACCGGGACTAGCGGGATCTATGAGCAGTTCTTC. This chain connects TRBV11-3 to TRBJ2-1; 13 bases line up with TRBD2. Germline assignment: CDR1 SGHNT and CDR2 YENEEA. The CDR3 is made up of 16 amino acids. V shed 5 bases and J 8 bases; nucleotides not matched to a gene: 9. Based on the CDR3 plus reference TRBV11-3 and TRBJ2-1, the full variable domain is EAGVVQSPRYKIIEKKQPVAFWCNPISGHNTLYWYLQNLGQGPELLIRYENEEAVDDSQLPKDRFSAERLKGVDSTLKIQPAELGDSAVYLCASSPTGTSGIYEQFFGPGTRLTVL.

Only a few counts were recorded for this clone. This chain joins TRBV6-8 and TRBJ2-3; no definite D call. Looked up from germline, CDR1 is MNHGY and CDR2 is SAAAGT. The CDR3 covers 12 residues. V shed 7 bases and J shed 1 base, with 6 bases lying between them. CDR3 coding DNA: TGTGCCAGCAAATCCGGCACAGATACGCAGTATTTT. This gives the protein CASKSGTDTQYF.

This clone was detected only a few times. The CDR3: CASSQDMAGPLYEQYF. The DNA for the CDR3 is TGCGCCAGCAGCCAAGATATGGCAGGGCCGCTCTACGAGCAGTACTTC. The V and J genes are TRBV23-1 and TRBJ2-7, with D perhaps matching TRBD1 (5 bases). TRBV23-1 is labeled an ORF, and its function is uncertain. The ends were cut back, 6 bases at V and 3 bases at J, with 21 bases in the middle. This CDR3 has 16 amino acids.

This sequence joins TRBV28 and TRBJ2-3; D ambiguous. Trimming cost V 5 bases and J 4 bases, with 16 bases left between them. The germline gives CDR1 MDHEN, CDR2 SYDVKM. This CDR3 has 15 amino acids. The chain's CDR3 is CASSAWPRSADTQYF. For the CDR3, the DNA is TGTGCCAGCAGTGCCTGGCCTCGGTCGGCAGATACGCAGTATTTT.

The chain employs TRBV5-1 and TRBJ1-5; the D gene is possibly TRBD1 (5 bases). The V end was cut by 5 bases, the J end by 0 bases, with 21 bases between. The CDR3 sequence is 18 residues long. Germline V lookup: CDR1 SGHRS, CDR2 YFSETQ. The DNA of the CDR3 is TGCGCCAGCAGTAACGCTCTGATGCCGGGGGATAGCAATCAGCCCCAGCATTTT. Protein product: CASSNALMPGDSNQPQHF.

This clone appeared a few times. The V call is TRBV6-8, the J call TRBJ1-1, with D unresolved. V lost 6 bases, J lost 1 base, and 6 bases lay in between. CDR3 length: 12 residues. Germline V gene lookup returns CDR1 MNHGY and CDR2 SAAAGT. The CDR3 loop reads CASRRQNTEAFF. CDR3 bases: TGTGCCAGCAGAAGACAGAACACTGAAGCTTTCTTT.

There are a few counts of this clone. V and J are TRBV6-8 and TRBJ2-5, with D possibly being TRBD1 (6 bases). The CDR3 spans 12 residues. The germline V gene has CDR1 MNHGY and CDR2 SAAAGT. Trimming removed 5 bases at V and 5 bases at J, with 9 bases between. This CDR3 reads CASSLRGETQYF. DNA of the CDR3: TGTGCCAGCAGTCTAAGGGGGGAGACCCAGTACTTC.

The gene calls are TRBV19 and TRBJ1-2, with D perhaps TRBD1 (5 bases). The CDR3 totals 15 residues. V was shortened by 11 bases and J by 8 bases, with 27 bases between the two germline ends. CDR1 is LNHDA and CDR2 is SQIVND in the germline V gene (reference sequence). The CDR3 DNA sequence: TGTGCCTCTATAGGACACCCGGCTTGGACGGACGGCTACACCTTC. It yields the protein CASIGHPAWTDGYTF.

V is TRBV11-3 and J is TRBJ1-1; TRBD1 is a possible D gene (6 bases). Looked up from germline, CDR1 is SGHNT and CDR2 is YENEEA. This CDR3 spans 14 amino acids. The V and J ends lost 5 bases and 5 bases respectively, with 15 bases between them. The CDR3 region has the DNA TGTGCCAGCAGCGCCACAGGGAGGGGAACTGAAGCTTTCTTT. Amino acids: CASSATGRGTEAFF.